The 8 T cell receptor beta chains below were found in one sample sequenced in a study of OX40 agonist ivuxolimab in advanced cancers. Some clones are missing from TCRdb's copy, which holds only in-frame ones; the method was immunoSEQ multiplex PCR. In the table there are tens of thousands of clones, roughly nine tenths of which are singletons. The sequenced sample was CD4+ or CD8+ T cells sorted from blood, obtained in a trial of the OX40 agonist ivuxolimab. Every receptor here comes from an adult with an advanced solid tumor such as melanoma, head and neck, liver or kidney cancer.

This clone was seen just once. V usage is TRBV6-5 and J usage is TRBJ2-7, with D tentatively TRBD1 (6 bases). CDR1 and CDR2 from the germline V gene are MNHEY and SVGAGI. The CDR3 covers 15 residues. V was pared by 2 bases and J by 0 bases, with 11 bases between. For the CDR3, the DNA is TGTGCCAGCAGTTACGCCAGGGGCTTCTCCTACGAGCAGTACTTC. The encoded protein is CASSYARGFSYEQYF.

The rearrangement uses TRBV5-8 and TRBJ1-5; D gene uncertain. V shed 4 bases and J shed 9 bases, with 17 bases lying between them. This CDR3 contains 14 residues. CDR1 is SGHTS and CDR2 is YDEGEE in the germline V gene. In DNA, the CDR3 is TGTGCCAGCAGCCCGGAACCCCTTATTAGGCCCCAGCATTTT. Protein sequence: CASSPEPLIRPQHF.

The gene calls are TRBV6-1 and TRBJ2-4; possibly TRBD1 for D (6 bases). Trimming stripped 0 bases from V and 0 bases from J, with 15 bases between. The CDR3 is 18 residues long. Looked up from germline, CDR1 is MNHNS and CDR2 is SASEGT. Here the CDR3 reads CASSEAHQGLIAKNIQYF. CDR3 nucleotide sequence: TGTGCCAGCAGTGAAGCCCACCAGGGGCTTATAGCCAAAAACATTCAGTACTTC.

For the CDR3, the DNA is TGTGCCAGTACTACGGACAGGGAGTCGGGCACCTTCTATGGCTACACCTTC. Translation gives CASTTDRESGTFYGYTF. This chain uses TRBV19 with TRBJ1-2; TRBD1 aligns across 8 bases. The V segment lost 7 bases and the J segment 4 bases; nucleotides outside the gene matches: 17. The V gene's germline CDR1 is LNHDA and CDR2 SQIVND (reference sequence). The CDR3 extends over 17 amino acids.

This clone was observed a single time. The chain links TRBV15 to TRBJ2-7; TRBD2 aligns across 7 bases. The trim removed 1 base at V and 0 bases at J, leaving 3 bases unmatched. The CDR3 length is 15 residues. Germline V gene lookup returns CDR1 LNHNV and CDR2 YYDKDF (reference sequence). The CDR3 DNA sequence: TGTGCCACCAGCAGAGTTCGCGGGAGCTCCTACGAGCAGTACTTC. This codes for CATSRVRGSSYEQYF.

The chain couples TRBV19 to TRBJ1-5; D perhaps matches TRBD1 (6 bases). This CDR3 spans 13 amino acids. Trimming left V 9 bases short and J 5 bases short, with 14 bases between. Germline V gene data show CDR1 as LNHDA and CDR2 as SQIVND (reference sequence). This CDR3 is CASRGTLHQPQHF. CDR3 nucleotide sequence: TGTGCCAGCCGGGGGACACTCCATCAGCCCCAGCATTTT.

As DNA, the CDR3 is TGTGCCTGGAGTGTCTTAGGGACAGCTTTCTTT. It specifies CAWSVLGTAFF. The genes are TRBV30 and TRBJ1-1; D might be TRBD1 (5 bases). Germline CDR1 and CDR2: GTSNPN and SVGIG (reference sequence). Deletions cut 0 bases from V and 10 bases from J, with 9 bases between. CDR3 size: 11 residues.

The sample holds a few counts of this clone. This chain connects TRBV6-1 to TRBJ1-6; 7 bases fit TRBD1. With V trimmed by 9 bases and J by 10 bases, 15 bases remained unmatched. Germline V gene sequence: CDR1 MNHNS, CDR2 SASEGT. The CDR3 sequence is 15 residues long. The CDR3 DNA follows: TGTGCCAGTTCTCAAGACAGGGACAGAAGATCACCCCTCCACTTT. Amino acid sequence: CASSQDRDRRSPLHF.